This T cell receptor (beta chain) was captured in a study of T cell responses to AZD1222 COVID-19 vaccine. As regards this clone: What it recognizes is unknown.

Method: immunoSEQ multiplex PCR; TCRdb's copy keeps in-frame clones and lacks some. Of around 140,000 clones in the sample, roughly nine tenths were seen once. Regarding the study as a whole: Seropositive AZD1222 recipients at baseline numbered only 6 or 7. Donors were mostly white British, more females; clonal diversity possibly underestimated. None of the repertoires were sampled until the peak T cell response had passed.

The CDR3 extends over 15 amino acids. Germline CDR1 is LNHDA and CDR2 is SQIVND (reference sequence). The junction had 7 bases not matched to a gene; V was cut back by 5 bases and J by 3 bases. V gene TRBV19 combines with J gene TRBJ2-1, with 7 nucleotides matching TRBD2. Sequences were derived from peripheral blood, sampled on day 0 of AZD1222 vaccination. The TCR was taken from an adult in good health. As DNA, the CDR3 is TGTGCCAGTAGTTCTTCTGCGGGGGTCTACAATGAGCAGTTCTTC. Translated, it gives CASSSSAGVYNEQFF.